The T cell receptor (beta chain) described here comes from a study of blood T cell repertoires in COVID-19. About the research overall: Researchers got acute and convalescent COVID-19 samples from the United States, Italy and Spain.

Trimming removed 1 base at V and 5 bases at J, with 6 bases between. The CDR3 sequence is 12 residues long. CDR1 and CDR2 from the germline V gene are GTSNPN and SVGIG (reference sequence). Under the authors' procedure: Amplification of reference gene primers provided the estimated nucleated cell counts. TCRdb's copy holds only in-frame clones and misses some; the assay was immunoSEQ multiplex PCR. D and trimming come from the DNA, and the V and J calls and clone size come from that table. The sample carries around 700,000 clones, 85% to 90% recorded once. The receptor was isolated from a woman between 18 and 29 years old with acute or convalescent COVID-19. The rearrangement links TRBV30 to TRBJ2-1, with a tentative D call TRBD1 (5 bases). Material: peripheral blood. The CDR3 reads CAWSGQNNEQFF. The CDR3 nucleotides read TGTGCCTGGAGTGGACAGAACAATGAGCAGTTCTTC.